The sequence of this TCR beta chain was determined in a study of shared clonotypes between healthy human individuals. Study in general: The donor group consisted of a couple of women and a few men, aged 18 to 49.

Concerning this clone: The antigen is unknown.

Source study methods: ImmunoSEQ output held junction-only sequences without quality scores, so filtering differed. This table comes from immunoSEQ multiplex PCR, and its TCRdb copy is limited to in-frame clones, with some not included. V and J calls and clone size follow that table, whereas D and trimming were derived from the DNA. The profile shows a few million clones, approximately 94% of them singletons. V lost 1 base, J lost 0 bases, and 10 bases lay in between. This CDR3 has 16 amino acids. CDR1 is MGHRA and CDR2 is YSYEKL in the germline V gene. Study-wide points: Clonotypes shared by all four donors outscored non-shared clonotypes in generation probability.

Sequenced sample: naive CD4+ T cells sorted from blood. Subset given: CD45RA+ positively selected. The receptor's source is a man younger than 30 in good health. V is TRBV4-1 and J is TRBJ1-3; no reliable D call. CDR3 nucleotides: TGCGCCAGCAGCCAAGGACGGGCGCTCTCTGGAAACACCATATATTTT. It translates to CASSQGRALSGNTIYF.